Below, 16 T cell receptor beta chains from the same sample are listed, as sequenced in a study of cytomegalovirus exposure and HLA in healthy donors. The primer mix had 60 Vbeta and 13 Jbeta primers. TCRdb's table, derived via immunoSEQ multiplex PCR, lists solely in-frame clones and lacks some. This table has 200,000 to 250,000 clones, around 80% appearing once. Material for sequencing was PBMCs. The receptors originated from a woman between 40 and 55 years old in good health and CMV-seropositive.

The CDR3 coding sequence is TGTGCCAGCAGCGTAGGACAGGGGTCGTGGGAGACCCAGTACTTC. Its protein product is CASSVGQGSWETQYF. The chain joins TRBV9 to TRBJ2-5; 8 bases are shared with TRBD1. J gave up 5 bases and V 0 bases, and 6 bases lay outside the gene matches. The germline CDR1 and CDR2 sequences are SGDLS and YYNGEE. This CDR3 contains 15 residues.

As for this clone: Other nucleotide sequences from this sample produce the same CDR3. The V and J genes are TRBV29-1 and TRBJ2-7, with 9 bases identical to TRBD1. The V gene's germline CDR1 is SQVTM and CDR2 ANQGSEA. The CDR3 covers 13 residues. The V segment lost 4 bases and the J segment 2 bases; nucleotides outside the gene matches: 3. The chain's CDR3 is CSVAGQGAYEQYF. CDR3 DNA: TGCAGCGTTGCGGGACAGGGAGCCTACGAGCAGTACTTC.

The chain carries TRBV11-2 and TRBJ2-1, with 7 bases matching TRBD1. This CDR3 has 13 amino acids. With V trimmed by 5 bases and J by 8 bases, 6 bases remained unmatched. CDR1 is SGHAT, CDR2 FQNNGV, per germline. The CDR3 is CASSLQGSHEQFF. CDR3 coding DNA: TGTGCCAGCAGCCTACAGGGGTCCCATGAGCAGTTCTTC.

The CDR3 nucleotides read TGTGCCAGCAGTGTTAGGCAGGGGGCATTCCAGCCCCAGCATTTT. Protein: CASSVRQGAFQPQHF. This chain joins TRBV2 and TRBJ1-5; TRBD1 matches 8 bases. CDR3 size: 15 residues. The germline V gene encodes CDR1 SNHLY and CDR2 FYNNEI. V was pared by 4 bases and J by 7 bases, with 9 bases of the junction left unmatched.

This chain joins TRBV7-9 and TRBJ2-7, with D maybe TRBD1 (6 bases). Germline-derived CDR1 and CDR2 are SEHNR and FQNEAQ (reference sequence). The length of the CDR3 is 14 residues. Trimming pared 1 base from V and 6 bases from J, leaving 13 bases between. CDR3 loop: CASSLVSRTAEQYF. In DNA form, the CDR3 reads TGTGCCAGCAGCTTAGTCAGCCGGACAGCCGAGCAGTACTTC.

The V gene is TRBV5-4, the J gene TRBJ2-6; no definite D call. This CDR3 comprises 14 residues. Trimming took 0 bases from V and 1 from J, leaving 2 bases between them. Germline V gene data show CDR1 as SGHNT and CDR2 as YYREEE (reference sequence). The CDR3 protein is CASSLVSGANVLTF. DNA of the CDR3: TGTGCCAGCAGCTTGGTATCTGGGGCCAACGTCCTGACTTTC. Filled out from reference TRBV5-4 and TRBJ2-6, the complete variable domain reads ETGVTQSPTHLIKTRGQQVTLRCSSQSGHNTVSWYQQALGQGPQFIFQYYREEENGRGNFPPRFSGLQFPNYSSELNVNALELDDSALYLCASSLVSGANVLTFGAGSRLTVL.

This clone was seen a few times. The chain carries TRBV4-1 and TRBJ2-5; 8 nucleotides align to TRBD1. The germline gives CDR1 MGHRA, CDR2 YSYEKL. The CDR3 is 14 amino acids. The trim removed 4 bases at V and 5 bases at J, leaving 6 bases unmatched. The CDR3 bases are TGCGCCAGCAGCCCTACGGACAGGGCCGAGACCCAGTACTTC. Translated, it gives CASSPTDRAETQYF.

V and J are TRBV5-1 and TRBJ2-5; perhaps TRBD2 as D (5 bases). The germline V and J ends were trimmed by 2 bases and 7 bases, with 9 bases remaining between them. The CDR3 spans 12 residues. Germline CDR1 and CDR2: SGHRS and YFSETQ. The CDR3, as DNA: TGCGCCAGCAGCTTAACCGGAGGGACCCAGTACTTC. Residues: CASSLTGGTQYF.

The V call is TRBV15, the J call TRBJ2-2, with 7 bases that match TRBD1. Germline V gives CDR1 LNHNV, CDR2 YYDKDF (reference sequence). This CDR3 is built from 16 residues. V lost 3 bases to trimming and J lost 0 bases; unmatched junction nucleotides: 4. Written as DNA, the CDR3 is TGTGCCACCAGCAGTCCGGGACAGACGAACACCGGGGAGCTGTTTTTT. Its protein product is CATSSPGQTNTGELFF.

The chain carries TRBV7-2 and TRBJ2-7; 8 nucleotides agree with TRBD1. The germline V gene has CDR1 SGHTA and CDR2 FQGNSA. After removal of 2 bases from V and 4 bases from J, the junction contained 13 bases not matched to a gene. The CDR3 covers 17 residues. CDR3 loop: CASSLPRVGQGRYEQYF. The CDR3 nucleotides read TGTGCCAGCAGCTTACCCAGAGTAGGACAGGGAAGATACGAGCAGTACTTC.

V gene TRBV5-4 combines with J gene TRBJ1-2; maybe TRBD1 (5 bases). The CDR3 has 12 residues. In germline, CDR1 is SGHNT, CDR2 YYREEE (reference sequence). Trimming shortened V by 3 bases and J by 7 bases, and 10 bases separated the two germline ends. The CDR3 reads CASSSRVGGYTF. The CDR3 DNA sequence: TGTGCCAGCAGCTCCAGGGTAGGTGGCTACACCTTC.

The chain links TRBV12-5 to TRBJ2-7; D gene uncertain. The CDR3 has 13 amino acids. V was trimmed by 1 base and J by 2 bases, leaving 6 bases between them. Germline-derived CDR1 and CDR2 are LGHNT and FRNRAP. The CDR3 here is CASGLGQAYEQYF. As DNA, the CDR3 is TGTGCTAGTGGTTTGGGCCAGGCCTACGAGCAGTACTTC.

This chain joins TRBV5-5 and TRBJ2-5; 12 nucleotides match TRBD2. Germline CDR1 SGHKS, CDR2 YYEKEE (reference sequence). The CDR3 is 16 residues long. V lost 3 bases and J lost 4; bases outside the gene matches: 7. CDR3 sequence: CASSSGPSGGVETQYF. CDR3 sequence (DNA): TGTGCCAGCAGCTCGGGCCCTAGCGGGGGGGTAGAGACCCAGTACTTC.

This rearrangement joins TRBV9 to TRBJ2-4; 7 bases line up with TRBD2. Losses at the gene ends were 0 bases for V and 8 bases for J; bases not matched to a gene: 8. Germline V gene data show CDR1 as SGDLS and CDR2 as YYNGEE. The CDR3 runs to 15 residues. CDR3 nucleotide sequence: TGTGCCAGCAGCGTAGATGCGGGGGAGGTTGACATTCAGTACTTC. Its translation: CASSVDAGEVDIQYF.

The rearrangement joins TRBV12-5 to TRBJ2-7; a weak D match, TRBD1 (7 bases). V lost 0 bases and J lost 9, with 24 bases in between. There are 17 residues in the CDR3. Germline lookup yields CDR1 LGHNT and CDR2 FRNRAP. Written as DNA, the CDR3 is TGTGCTAGTGGTTTGGTACCCCCCAGGGGGGTTTATGCCAGGCAGTACTTC. This encodes CASGLVPPRGVYARQYF. Drawing the rest from reference TRBV12-5 and TRBJ2-7, the complete variable domain is DARVTQTPRHKVTEMGQEVTMRCQPILGHNTVFWYRQTMMQGLELLAYFRNRAPLDDSGMPKDRFSAEMPDATLATLKIQPSEPRDSAVYFCASGLVPPRGVYARQYFGPGTRLTVT.

This chain uses TRBV5-1 with TRBJ1-5; D is undetermined. This CDR3 contains 15 residues. Germline CDR1 and CDR2: SGHRS and YFSETQ. The ends were cut back, 4 bases at V and 5 bases at J, with 16 bases in the middle. In nucleotides, the CDR3 is TGCGCCAGCAGCCCTGACGGGTATCGGGATCAGCCCCAGCATTTT. It is translated as CASSPDGYRDQPQHF.